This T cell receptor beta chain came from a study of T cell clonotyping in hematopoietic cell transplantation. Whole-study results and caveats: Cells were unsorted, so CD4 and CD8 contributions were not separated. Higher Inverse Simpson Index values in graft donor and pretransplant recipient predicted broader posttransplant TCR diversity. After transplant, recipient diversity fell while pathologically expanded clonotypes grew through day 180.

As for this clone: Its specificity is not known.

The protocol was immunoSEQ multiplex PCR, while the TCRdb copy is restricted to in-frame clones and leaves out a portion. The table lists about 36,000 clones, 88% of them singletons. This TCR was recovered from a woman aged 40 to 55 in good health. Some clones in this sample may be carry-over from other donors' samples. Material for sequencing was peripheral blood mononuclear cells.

DNA for the CDR3: TGTGCCAGCACCCTTGACAGGGGAGATGGCTACACCTTC. Protein: CASTLDRGDGYTF. The V and J genes are TRBV11-2 and TRBJ1-2; TRBD1 matches at 8 bases. From germline, CDR1 is SGHAT and CDR2 FQNNGV. The V and J ends lost 7 bases and 6 bases, in that order; junction bases with no gene match: 7. CDR3 length equals 13 residues.